This TCR beta chain was obtained from a study of cytomegalovirus exposure and HLA in healthy donors. The CDR3 sequence is 13 residues long. Per the germline V gene, CDR1 is SGHKS and CDR2 is YYEKEE (reference sequence). V was cut by 4 bases and J by 8 bases, with 15 bases left in between. PCR used 60 Vbeta primers and 13 Jbeta primers. Profiled with immunoSEQ multiplex PCR; TCRdb holds only in-frame clones, not every one. The sample holds around 130,000 clones; roughly 65% are singletons and the top ten take about 1.5%. As to this clone: Its antigen is not identified.

Study-wide results and limits: Investigators reported 150 to 200 TCR beta chains as tied to cytomegalovirus.

Sequenced material: PBMCs. The TCR sequence derives from a woman in her 30s in good health and CMV-seronegative. The chain recombines TRBV5-5 with TRBJ1-2; TRBD1 might be the D (6 bases). The DNA for the CDR3 is TGTGCCAGCAGCAGCCCGGCAGGGGACGGCTACACCTTC. This gives the protein CASSSPAGDGYTF. The variable domain in full, completed from reference TRBV5-5 and TRBJ1-2, reads DAGVTQSPTHLIKTRGQQVTLRCSPISGHKSVSWYQQVLGQGPQFIFQYYEKEERGRGNFPDRFSARQFPNYSSELNVNALLLGDSALYLCASSSPAGDGYTFGSGTRLTVV.